The clone carrying this T cell receptor beta chain was found once. Its specificity is not known. The PCR used 60 Vbeta and 13 Jbeta primers. Profiling relied on immunoSEQ multiplex PCR, and the TCRdb table lists in-frame clones only, not all of them. In the table there are about 130,000 clones, roughly 80% of which are singletons. The record originates from a study of cytomegalovirus exposure and HLA in healthy donors. The V gene lost 5 bases and the J gene lost 6 bases, with 11 bases spanning the gap. Germline V lookup: CDR1 DFQATT, CDR2 SNEGSKA (reference sequence). The CDR3 contains 11 residues. Study-level results: In a later analysis, a missense DCLRE1C variant was linked to TCR beta V- and J-gene trimming. Most TCR sequences were seen very rarely across donors, but some public TCRs occurred in many.

The chain uses TRBV20-1 and TRBJ2-7; D may be TRBD1 (6 bases). Specimen: PBMCs. This TCR was sampled from a girl aged 2-10 years in good health and CMV-seronegative. The DNA for the CDR3 is TGCAGTGCTTCACGGGACACCGAGCAGTACTTC. Its protein product is CSASRDTEQYF.